This TCR beta chain is from a study of regulatory T cells in long-lasting Graves disease. Per the germline V gene, CDR1 is MNHEY and CDR2 is SMNVEV (reference sequence). The length of the CDR3 is 15 residues. V was cut by 0 bases and J by 3 bases, with 9 bases left in between. As to time point: persistent/refractory GD, antithyroid drugs over 5 years with positive TRAb. PBMC RNA served as the TCR library source. Relying on iRepertoire HTBI primers and Arm-PCR of CDR3 regions, the team built TCR beta libraries. One entry per CDR3 protein, called by TCRdb with MiXCR from the multiplex PCR reads. The repertoire consists of 400,000 to 500,000 distinct CDR3 sequences, with roughly 23% occurring once and the leading ten covering 13% to 15%.

The genes are TRBV27 and TRBJ1-5, with a weak D call TRBD1 (5 bases). This material consisted of peripheral blood mononuclear cells (PBMCs), taken when the disease was refractory, from a patient treated with antithyroid drugs. The clonotype was recovered from a female donor with Graves disease. The chain's CDR3 is CASSLSGAPNQPQHF. For the CDR3, the DNA is TGTGCCAGCAGTTTATCAGGGGCCCCCAATCAGCCCCAGCATTTT.